This TCR beta chain originates from a study of shared clonotypes between healthy human individuals. About the study: Per donor, CD8 memory used one plate, CD8 naive used two, CD4 memory used three and CD4 naive used three.

Germline CDR1 reads MDHEN; CDR2 reads SYDVKM. This CDR3 has 13 residues. The germline V and J ends were trimmed by 10 bases and 2 bases, with 12 bases remaining between them. A note on this clone: Its antigen is currently unknown.

Under the authors' procedure: With immunoSEQ giving junction-only sequences and no quality scores, filtering differed. Clones were read by immunoSEQ multiplex PCR, and TCRdb kept only the in-frame ones, dropping some. That table supplies the V and J calls and clone size; D and trimming were determined from the DNA. The table includes approximately 530,000 clones, 95% to 96% detected once. Notes on the study in general: Generally, naive subsets (rather than memory subsets) showed larger estimated richness.

V gene TRBV28 combines with J gene TRBJ2-1, with a possible D match to TRBD2 (5 bases). The TCR comes from a woman aged 30 to 39 in good health. The sequencing input was naive CD4+ T cells sorted from blood. Subset noted: CD45RA+ positively selected. CDR3 sequence (DNA): TGTGCCACCCTACCGGGGACCTACAATGAGCAGTTCTTC. Translating it yields CATLPGTYNEQFF.